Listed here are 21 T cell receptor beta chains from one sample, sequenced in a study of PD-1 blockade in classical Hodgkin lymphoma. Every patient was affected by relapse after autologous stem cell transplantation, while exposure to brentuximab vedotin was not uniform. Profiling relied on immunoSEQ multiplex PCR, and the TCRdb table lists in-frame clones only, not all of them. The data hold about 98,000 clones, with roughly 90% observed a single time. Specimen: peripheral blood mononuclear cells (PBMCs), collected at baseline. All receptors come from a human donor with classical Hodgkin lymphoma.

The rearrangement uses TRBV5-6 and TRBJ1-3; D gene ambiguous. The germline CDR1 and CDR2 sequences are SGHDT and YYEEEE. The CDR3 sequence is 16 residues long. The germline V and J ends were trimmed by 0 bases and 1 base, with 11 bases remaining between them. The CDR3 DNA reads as TGTGCCAGCAGCTTGGCCCCCAGCTTATCTGGAAACACCATATATTTT. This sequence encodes CASSLAPSLSGNTIYF.

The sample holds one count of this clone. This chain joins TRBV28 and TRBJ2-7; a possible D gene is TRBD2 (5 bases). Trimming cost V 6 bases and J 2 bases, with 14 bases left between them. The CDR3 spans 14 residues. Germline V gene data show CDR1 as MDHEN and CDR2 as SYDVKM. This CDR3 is CASRGLLGPYEQYF. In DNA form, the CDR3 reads TGTGCCAGCAGAGGACTGTTGGGCCCCTACGAGCAGTACTTC. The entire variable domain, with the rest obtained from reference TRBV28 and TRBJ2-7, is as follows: DVKVTQSSRYLVKRTGEKVFLECVQDMDHENMFWYRQDPGLGLRLIYFSYDVKMKEKGDIPEGYSVSREKKERFSLILESASTNQTSMYLCASRGLLGPYEQYFGPGTRLTVT.

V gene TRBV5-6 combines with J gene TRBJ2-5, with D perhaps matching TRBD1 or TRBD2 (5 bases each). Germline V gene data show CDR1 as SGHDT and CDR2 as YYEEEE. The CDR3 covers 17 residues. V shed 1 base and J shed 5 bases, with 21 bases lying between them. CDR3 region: CASSLFSSSRVKETQYF. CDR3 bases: TGTGCCAGCAGCTTGTTTAGTTCTAGCAGGGTTAAGGAGACCCAGTACTTC.

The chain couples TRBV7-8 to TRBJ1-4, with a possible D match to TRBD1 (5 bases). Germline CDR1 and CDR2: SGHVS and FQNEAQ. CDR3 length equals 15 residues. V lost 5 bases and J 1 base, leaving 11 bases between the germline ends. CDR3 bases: TGTGCCAGCAGCATCCGACAGCAAACTAATGAAAAACTGTTTTTT. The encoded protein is CASSIRQQTNEKLFF. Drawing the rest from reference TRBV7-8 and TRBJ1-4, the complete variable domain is GAGVSQSPRYKVAKRGQDVALRCDPISGHVSLFWYQQALGQGPEFLTYFQNEAQLDKSGLPSDRFFAERPEGSVSTLKIQRTQQEDSAVYLCASSIRQQTNEKLFFGSGTQLSVL.

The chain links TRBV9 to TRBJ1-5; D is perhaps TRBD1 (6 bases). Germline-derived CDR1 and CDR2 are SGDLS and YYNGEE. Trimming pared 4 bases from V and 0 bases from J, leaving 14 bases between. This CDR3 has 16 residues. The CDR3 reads CASSSGRGASNQPQHF. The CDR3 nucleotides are TGTGCCAGCAGCTCGGGAAGGGGGGCTAGCAATCAGCCCCAGCATTTT. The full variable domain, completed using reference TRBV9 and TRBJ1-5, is DSGVTQTPKHLITATGQRVTLRCSPRSGDLSVYWYQQSLDQGLQFLIQYYNGEERAKGNILERFSAQQFPDLHSELNLSSLELGDSALYFCASSSGRGASNQPQHFGDGTRLSIL.

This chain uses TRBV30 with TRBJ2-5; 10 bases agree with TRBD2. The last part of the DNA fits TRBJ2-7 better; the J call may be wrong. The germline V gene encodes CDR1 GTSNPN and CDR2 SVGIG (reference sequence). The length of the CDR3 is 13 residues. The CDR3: CAWSSGRGYEQYF. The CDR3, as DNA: TGTGCCTGGAGTAGCGGGAGGGGGTACGAGCAGTACTTC.

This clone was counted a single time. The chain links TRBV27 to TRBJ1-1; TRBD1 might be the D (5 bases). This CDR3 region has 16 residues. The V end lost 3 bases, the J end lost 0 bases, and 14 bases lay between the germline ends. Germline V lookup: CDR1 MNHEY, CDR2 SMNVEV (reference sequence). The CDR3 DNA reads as TGTGCCAGCAGTTTTCTGGGACGGACCATGAACACTGAAGCTTTCTTT. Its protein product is CASSFLGRTMNTEAFF.

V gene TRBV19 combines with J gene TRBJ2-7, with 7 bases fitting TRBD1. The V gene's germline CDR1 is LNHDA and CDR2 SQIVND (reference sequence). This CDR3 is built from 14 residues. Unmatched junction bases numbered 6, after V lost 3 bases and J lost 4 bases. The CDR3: CASSMPGQLYEQYF. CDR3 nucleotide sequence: TGTGCCAGTAGTATGCCGGGACAGCTGTACGAGCAGTACTTC.

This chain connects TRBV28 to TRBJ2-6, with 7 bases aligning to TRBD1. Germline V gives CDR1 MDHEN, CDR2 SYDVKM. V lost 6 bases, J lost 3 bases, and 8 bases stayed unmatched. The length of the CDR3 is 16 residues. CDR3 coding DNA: TGTGCCAGCAGGGTTAGTAGGGGGCTTGGGGCCAACGTCCTGACTTTC. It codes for CASRVSRGLGANVLTF.

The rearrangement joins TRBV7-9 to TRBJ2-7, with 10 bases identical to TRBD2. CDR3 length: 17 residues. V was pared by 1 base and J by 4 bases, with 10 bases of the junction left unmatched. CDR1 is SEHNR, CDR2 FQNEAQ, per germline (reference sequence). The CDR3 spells CASSLGGGGLAAYEQYF. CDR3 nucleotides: TGTGCCAGCAGCTTAGGTGGTGGCGGACTAGCGGCTTACGAGCAGTACTTC.

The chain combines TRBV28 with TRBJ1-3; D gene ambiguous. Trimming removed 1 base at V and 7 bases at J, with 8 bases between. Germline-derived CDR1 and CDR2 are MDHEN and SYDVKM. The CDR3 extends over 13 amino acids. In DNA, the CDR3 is TGTGCCAGCAGTTTATTAAACCCGAACACCATATATTTT. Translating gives CASSLLNPNTIYF.

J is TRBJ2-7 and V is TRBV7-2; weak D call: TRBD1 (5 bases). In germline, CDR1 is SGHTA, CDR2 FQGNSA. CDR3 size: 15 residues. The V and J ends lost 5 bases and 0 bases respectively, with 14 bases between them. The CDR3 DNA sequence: TGTGCCAGCAGCCGAGAGACAGATTCCTCCTACGAGCAGTACTTC. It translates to CASSRETDSSYEQYF. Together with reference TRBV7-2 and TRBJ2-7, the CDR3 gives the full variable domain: GAGVSQSPSNKVTEKGKDVELRCDPISGHTALYWYRQSLGQGLEFLIYFQGNSAPDKSGLPSDRFSAERTGGSVSTLTIQRTQQEDSAVYLCASSRETDSSYEQYFGPGTRLTVT.

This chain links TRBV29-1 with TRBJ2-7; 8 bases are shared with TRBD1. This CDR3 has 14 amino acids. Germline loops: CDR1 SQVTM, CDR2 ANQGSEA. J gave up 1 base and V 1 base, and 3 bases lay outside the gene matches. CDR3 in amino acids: CSVEGTGQSYEQYF. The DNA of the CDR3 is TGCAGCGTTGAAGGGACAGGGCAATCCTACGAGCAGTACTTC.

The CDR3 spells CASSKGQGARRNEKLFF. CDR3 bases: TGTGCCAGCAGTAAGGGACAGGGGGCCCGCCGTAATGAAAAACTGTTTTTT. The rearrangement links TRBV28 to TRBJ1-4; 12 bases map to TRBD1. This CDR3 has 17 residues. Trimming at V came to 5 bases and at J to 4 bases, leaving 8 bases not matched to a gene. From germline, CDR1 is MDHEN and CDR2 SYDVKM.

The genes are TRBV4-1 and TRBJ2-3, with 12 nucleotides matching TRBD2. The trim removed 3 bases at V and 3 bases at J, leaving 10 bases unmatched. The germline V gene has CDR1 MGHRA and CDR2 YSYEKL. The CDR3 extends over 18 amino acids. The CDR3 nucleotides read TGCGCCAGCAGCCAGACATCGACTAGCGGGAGAGGAACAGATACGCAGTATTTT. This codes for CASSQTSTSGRGTDTQYF.

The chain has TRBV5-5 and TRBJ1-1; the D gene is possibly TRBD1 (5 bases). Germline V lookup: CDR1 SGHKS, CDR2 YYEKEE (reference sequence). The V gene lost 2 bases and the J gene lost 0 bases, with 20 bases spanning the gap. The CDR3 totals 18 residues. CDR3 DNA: TGTGCCAGCAGCTTCAGTTCTGACAGTAGGAACATGAACACTGAAGCTTTCTTT. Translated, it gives CASSFSSDSRNMNTEAFF.

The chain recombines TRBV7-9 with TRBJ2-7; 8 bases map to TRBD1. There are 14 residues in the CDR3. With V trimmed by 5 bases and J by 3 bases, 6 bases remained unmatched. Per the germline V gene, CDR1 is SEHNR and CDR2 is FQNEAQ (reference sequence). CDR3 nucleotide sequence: TGTGCCAGCAGCCCACCCGGGACAGGCTACGAGCAGTACTTC. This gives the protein CASSPPGTGYEQYF. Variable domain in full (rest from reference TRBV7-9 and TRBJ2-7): DTGVSQNPRHKITKRGQNVTFRCDPISEHNRLYWYRQTLGQGPEFLTYFQNEAQLEKSRLLSDRFSAERPKGSFSTLEIQRTEQGDSAMYLCASSPPGTGYEQYFGPGTRLTVT.

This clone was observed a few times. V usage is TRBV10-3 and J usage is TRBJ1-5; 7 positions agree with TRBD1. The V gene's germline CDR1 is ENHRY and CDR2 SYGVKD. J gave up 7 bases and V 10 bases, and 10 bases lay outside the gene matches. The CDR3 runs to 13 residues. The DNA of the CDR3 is TGTGCCACCCTAGACAGGGAAGACCAGCCCCAGCATTTT. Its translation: CATLDREDQPQHF.

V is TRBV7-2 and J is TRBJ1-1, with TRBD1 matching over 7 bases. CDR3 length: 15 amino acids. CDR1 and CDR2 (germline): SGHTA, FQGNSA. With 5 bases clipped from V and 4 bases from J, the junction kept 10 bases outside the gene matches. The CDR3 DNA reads TGTGCCAGCAGCCCACGACAGGGTTCGGGCACTGAAGCTTTCTTT. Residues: CASSPRQGSGTEAFF.

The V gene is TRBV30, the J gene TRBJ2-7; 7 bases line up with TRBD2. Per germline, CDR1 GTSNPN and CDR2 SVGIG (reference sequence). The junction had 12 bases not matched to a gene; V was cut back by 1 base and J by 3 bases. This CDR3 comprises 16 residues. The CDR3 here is CAWSGSTGTTYYEQYF. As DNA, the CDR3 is TGTGCCTGGAGTGGCTCAACCGGGACTACCTACTACGAGCAGTACTTC.

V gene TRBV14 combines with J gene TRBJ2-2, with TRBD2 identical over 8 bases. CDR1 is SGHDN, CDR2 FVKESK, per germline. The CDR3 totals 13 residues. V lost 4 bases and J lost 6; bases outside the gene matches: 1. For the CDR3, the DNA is TGTGCCAGCAGCCTGGGACTAGCCGGGGAGCTGTTTTTT. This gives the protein CASSLGLAGELFF.